This TCR beta chain comes out of a study of shared clonotypes between healthy human individuals. Profiled with immunoSEQ multiplex PCR; TCRdb holds only in-frame clones, not every one. The sample has about 1.5 million clones, 95% to 99% seen once. Overall study results and limits: Naive subsets usually exceeded memory subsets in estimated richness.

Of note for this clone: Antigen specificity is unknown.

V was shortened by 6 bases and J by 9 bases, with 31 bases between the two germline ends. Germline V gives CDR1 SGDLS, CDR2 YYNGEE. The CDR3 has 18 amino acids. This chain uses TRBV9 with TRBJ2-1; D may be TRBD2 (6 bases). The sequence was obtained from a man younger than 45 in good health. The material sequenced was naive CD4+ T cells sorted from blood. Subset here: CD45RA+ positively selected. CDR3 DNA: TGTGCCAGCACCCGTGGGGGAGGCCCCAACCTCCGGGTCGGTGAGCAGTTCTTC. The encoded protein is CASTRGGGPNLRVGEQFF.